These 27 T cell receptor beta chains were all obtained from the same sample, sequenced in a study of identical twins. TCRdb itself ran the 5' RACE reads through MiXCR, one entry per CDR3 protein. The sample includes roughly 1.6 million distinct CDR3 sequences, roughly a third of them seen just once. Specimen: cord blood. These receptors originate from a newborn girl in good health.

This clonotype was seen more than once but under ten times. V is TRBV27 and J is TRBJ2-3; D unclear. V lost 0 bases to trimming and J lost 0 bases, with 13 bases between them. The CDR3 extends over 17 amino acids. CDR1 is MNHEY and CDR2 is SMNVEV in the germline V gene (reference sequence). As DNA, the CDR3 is TGTGCCAGCAGTTTATCTCTGGGAAGCGCGAGCACAGATACGCAGTATTTT. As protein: CASSLSLGSASTDTQYF.

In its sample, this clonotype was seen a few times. CDR3 protein: CASSWGQTSYEQYF. The CDR3 DNA reads as TGTGCCAGCAGCTGGGGACAGACATCCTACGAGCAGTACTTC. V usage is TRBV27 and J usage is TRBJ2-7; TRBD1 agrees at 7 bases. CDR3 length: 14 residues. Per germline, CDR1 MNHEY and CDR2 SMNVEV (reference sequence). V shed 6 bases and J 1 base; nucleotides not matched to a gene: 6.

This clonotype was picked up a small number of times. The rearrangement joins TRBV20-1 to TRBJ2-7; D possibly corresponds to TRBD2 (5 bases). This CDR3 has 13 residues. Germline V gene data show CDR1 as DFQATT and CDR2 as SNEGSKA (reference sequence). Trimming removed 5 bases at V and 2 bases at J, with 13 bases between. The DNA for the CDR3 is TGCAGTGCTTCCTCCGGAGGAACCTACGAGCAGTACTTC. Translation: CSASSGGTYEQYF.

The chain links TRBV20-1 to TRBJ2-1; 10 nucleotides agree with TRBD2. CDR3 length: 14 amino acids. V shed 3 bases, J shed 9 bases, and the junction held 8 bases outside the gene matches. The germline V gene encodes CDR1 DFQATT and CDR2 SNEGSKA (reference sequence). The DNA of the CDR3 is TGCAGTGCTAGGGCTAGCGGGAGTTCTGCTGAGCAGTTCTTC. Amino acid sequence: CSARASGSSAEQFF.

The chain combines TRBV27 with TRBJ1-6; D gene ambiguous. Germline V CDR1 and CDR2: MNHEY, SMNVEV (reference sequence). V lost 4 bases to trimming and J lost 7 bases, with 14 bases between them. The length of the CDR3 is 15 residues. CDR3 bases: TGTGCCAGCAGTTCGGGCGGCTACCTCAATTCACCCCTCCACTTT. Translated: CASSSGGYLNSPLHF.

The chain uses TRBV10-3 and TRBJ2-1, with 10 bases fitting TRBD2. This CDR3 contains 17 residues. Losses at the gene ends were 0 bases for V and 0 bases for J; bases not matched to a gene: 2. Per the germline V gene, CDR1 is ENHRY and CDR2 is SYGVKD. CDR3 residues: CAISESVAGGSYNEQFF. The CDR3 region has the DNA TGTGCCATCAGTGAGTCAGTAGCGGGGGGCTCCTACAATGAGCAGTTCTTC.

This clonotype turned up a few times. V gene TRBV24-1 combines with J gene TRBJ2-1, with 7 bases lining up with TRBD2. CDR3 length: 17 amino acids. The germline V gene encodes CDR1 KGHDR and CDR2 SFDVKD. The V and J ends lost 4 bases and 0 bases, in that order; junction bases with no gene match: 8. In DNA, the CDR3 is TGTGCCACCAGTGAGTGGACTAGGGCCAGCTCCTACAATGAGCAGTTCTTC. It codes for CATSEWTRASSYNEQFF.

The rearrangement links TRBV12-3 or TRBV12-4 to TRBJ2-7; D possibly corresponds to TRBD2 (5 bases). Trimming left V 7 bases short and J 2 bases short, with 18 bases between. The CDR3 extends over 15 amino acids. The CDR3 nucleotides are TGTGCCAGCACCCCCACCCGGGGAGTGACCTACGAGCAGTACTTC. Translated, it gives CASTPTRGVTYEQYF.

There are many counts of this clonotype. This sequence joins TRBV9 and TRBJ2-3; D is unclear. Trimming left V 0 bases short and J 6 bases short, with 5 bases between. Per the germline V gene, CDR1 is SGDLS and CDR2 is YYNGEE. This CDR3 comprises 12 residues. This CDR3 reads CASSVGSDTQYF. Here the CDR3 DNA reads TGTGCCAGCAGCGTAGGGTCGGATACGCAGTATTTT.

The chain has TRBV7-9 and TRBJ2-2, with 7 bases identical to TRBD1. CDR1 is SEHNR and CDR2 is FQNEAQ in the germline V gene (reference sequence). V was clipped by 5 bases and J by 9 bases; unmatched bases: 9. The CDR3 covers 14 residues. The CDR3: CASSPGQPIWELFF. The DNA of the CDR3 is TGTGCCAGCAGCCCGGGACAGCCGATATGGGAGCTGTTTTTT.

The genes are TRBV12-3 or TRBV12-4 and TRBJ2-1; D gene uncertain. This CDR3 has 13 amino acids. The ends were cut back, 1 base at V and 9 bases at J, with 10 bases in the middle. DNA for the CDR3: TGTGCCAGCAGTTTAGTCCCAGGAAGTGAGCAGTTCTTC. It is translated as CASSLVPGSEQFF.

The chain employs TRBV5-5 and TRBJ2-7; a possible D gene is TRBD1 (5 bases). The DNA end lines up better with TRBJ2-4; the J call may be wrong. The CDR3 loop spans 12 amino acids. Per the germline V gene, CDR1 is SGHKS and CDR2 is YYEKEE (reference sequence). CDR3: CASSPTENIQYF. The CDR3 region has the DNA TGTGCCAGCAGCCCGACAGAAAACATTCAGTACTTC.

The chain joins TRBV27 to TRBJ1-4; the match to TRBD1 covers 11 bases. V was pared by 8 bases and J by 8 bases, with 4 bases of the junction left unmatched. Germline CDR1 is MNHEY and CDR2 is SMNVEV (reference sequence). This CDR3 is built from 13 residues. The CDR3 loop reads CASPGTGGEKLFF. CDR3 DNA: TGTGCCAGCCCCGGGACAGGGGGGGAAAAACTGTTTTTT.

The CDR3: CASRTGHGNTEAFF. CDR3 nucleotides: TGTGCCAGTCGGACAGGGCATGGGAACACTGAAGCTTTCTTT. The chain joins TRBV21-1 to TRBJ1-1; the DNA was not compared with TRBD1, the D call given in the table. TRBV21-1 is termed a pseudogene. The CDR3 has 14 amino acids.

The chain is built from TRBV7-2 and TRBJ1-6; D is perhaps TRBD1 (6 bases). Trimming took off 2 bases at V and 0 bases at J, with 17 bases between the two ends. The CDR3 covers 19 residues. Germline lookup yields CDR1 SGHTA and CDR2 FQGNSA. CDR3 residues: CASSLKGGQRGSYNSPLHF. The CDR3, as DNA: TGTGCCAGCAGCTTAAAGGGGGGACAAAGGGGCTCCTATAATTCACCCCTCCACTTT.

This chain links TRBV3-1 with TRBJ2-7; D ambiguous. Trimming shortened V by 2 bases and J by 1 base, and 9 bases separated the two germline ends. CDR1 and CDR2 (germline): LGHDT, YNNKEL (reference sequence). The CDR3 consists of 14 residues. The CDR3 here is CASSQLPQSYEQYF. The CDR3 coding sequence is TGTGCCAGCAGCCAACTCCCCCAATCCTACGAGCAGTACTTC.

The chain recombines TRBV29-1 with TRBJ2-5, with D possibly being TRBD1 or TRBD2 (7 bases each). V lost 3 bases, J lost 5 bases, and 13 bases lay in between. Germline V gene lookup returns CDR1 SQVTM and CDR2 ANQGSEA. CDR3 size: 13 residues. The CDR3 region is CSVEGGGRETQYF. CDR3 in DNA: TGCAGCGTTGAGGGAGGGGGCAGGGAGACCCAGTACTTC.

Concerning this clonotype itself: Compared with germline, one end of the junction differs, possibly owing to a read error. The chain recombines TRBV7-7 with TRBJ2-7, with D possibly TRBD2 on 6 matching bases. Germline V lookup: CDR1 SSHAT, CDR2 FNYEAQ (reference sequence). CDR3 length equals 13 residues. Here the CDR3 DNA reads TGTGCTAGCAGCAACCGACTAGATTCCGAGCAGTACTTC. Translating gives CASSNRLDSEQYF.

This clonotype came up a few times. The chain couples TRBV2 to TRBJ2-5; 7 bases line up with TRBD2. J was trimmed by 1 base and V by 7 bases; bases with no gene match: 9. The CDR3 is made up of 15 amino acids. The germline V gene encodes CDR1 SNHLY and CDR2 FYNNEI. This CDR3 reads CASTSRDYLQETQYF. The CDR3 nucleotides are TGTGCCAGCACCTCCCGGGACTACCTCCAAGAGACCCAGTACTTC.

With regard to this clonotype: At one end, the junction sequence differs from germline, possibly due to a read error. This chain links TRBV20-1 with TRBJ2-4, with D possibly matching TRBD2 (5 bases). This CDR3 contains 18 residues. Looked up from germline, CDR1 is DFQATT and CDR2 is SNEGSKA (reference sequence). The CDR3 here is CSAIPARRVGLAKNIRYF. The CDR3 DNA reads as TGCAGTGCTATCCCCGCTCGGCGGGTGGGATTAGCCAAAAACATTCGGTACTTC.

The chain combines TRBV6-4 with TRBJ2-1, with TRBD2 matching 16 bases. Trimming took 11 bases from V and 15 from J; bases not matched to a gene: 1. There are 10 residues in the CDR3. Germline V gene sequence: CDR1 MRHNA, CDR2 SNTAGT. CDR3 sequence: CAGTSGRVFF. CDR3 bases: TGTGCCGGGACTAGCGGGAGGGTGTTCTTC.

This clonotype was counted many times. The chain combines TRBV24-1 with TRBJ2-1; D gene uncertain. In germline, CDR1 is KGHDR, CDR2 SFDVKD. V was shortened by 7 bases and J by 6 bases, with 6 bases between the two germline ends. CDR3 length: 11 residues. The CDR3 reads CATRAGNEQFF. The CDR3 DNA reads TGTGCCACCAGGGCTGGCAATGAGCAGTTCTTC.

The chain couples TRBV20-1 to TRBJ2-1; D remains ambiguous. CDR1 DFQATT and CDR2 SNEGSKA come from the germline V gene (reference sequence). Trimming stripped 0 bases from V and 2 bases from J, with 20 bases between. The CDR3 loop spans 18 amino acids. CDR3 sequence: CSARDLRPLGIAYNEQFF. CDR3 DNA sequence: TGCAGTGCTAGAGATCTTCGCCCCCTGGGGATCGCCTACAATGAGCAGTTCTTC.

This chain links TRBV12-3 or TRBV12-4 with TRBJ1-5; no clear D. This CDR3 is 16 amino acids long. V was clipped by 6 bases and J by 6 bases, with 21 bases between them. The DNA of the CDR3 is TGTGCCAGCAGCCTAGGAGAGGCGGCGGTGGGTCAGCCCCAGCATTTT. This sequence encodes CASSLGEAAVGQPQHF.

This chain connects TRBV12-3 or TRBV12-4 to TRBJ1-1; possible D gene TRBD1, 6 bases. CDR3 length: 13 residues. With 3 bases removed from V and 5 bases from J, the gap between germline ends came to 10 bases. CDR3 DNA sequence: TGTGCCAGCAGTTTGGAGACAGGAACTGAAGCTTTCTTT. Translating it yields CASSLETGTEAFF.

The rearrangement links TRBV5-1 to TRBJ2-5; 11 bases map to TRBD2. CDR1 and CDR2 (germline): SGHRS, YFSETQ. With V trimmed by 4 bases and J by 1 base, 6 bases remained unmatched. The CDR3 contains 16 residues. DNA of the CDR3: TGCGCCAGCAGCCCGCTACTAGCGGGAGCCCAAGAGACCCAGTACTTC. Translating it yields CASSPLLAGAQETQYF. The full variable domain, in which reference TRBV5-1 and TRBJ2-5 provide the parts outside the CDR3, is KAGVTQTPRYLIKTRGQQVTLSCSPISGHRSVSWYQQTPGQGLQFLFEYFSETQRNKGNFPGRFSGRQFSNSRSEMNVSTLELGDSALYLCASSPLLAGAQETQYFGPGTRLLVL.

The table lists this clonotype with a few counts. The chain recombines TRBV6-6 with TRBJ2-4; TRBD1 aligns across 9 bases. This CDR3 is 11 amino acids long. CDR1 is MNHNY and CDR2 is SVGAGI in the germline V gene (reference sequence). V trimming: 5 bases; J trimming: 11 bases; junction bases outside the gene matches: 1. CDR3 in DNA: TGTGCCAGCAGTGGGGACAGGGTTCAGTACTTC. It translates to CASSGDRVQYF.